The T cell receptor (beta chain) under discussion was sequenced for a study of cytomegalovirus exposure and HLA in healthy donors. Germline values: CDR1 SGHTA, CDR2 FQGNSA. The CDR3 contains 15 residues. V lost 4 bases, J lost 0 bases, and 10 bases lay in between. PCR primers comprised 60 Vbeta and 13 Jbeta primers. Profiling relied on immunoSEQ multiplex PCR, and the TCRdb table lists in-frame clones only, not all of them. The sample shows around 100,000 clones, and less than 4.5% sits with its ten largest clones. V and J are TRBV7-2 and TRBJ1-3; D is unclear. This TCR derives from a man aged 30 to 45 in good health and CMV-seronegative. What was sequenced was PBMCs. The chain's CDR3 is CASSYQISSGNTIYF. DNA for the CDR3: TGTGCCAGCAGCTACCAGATCTCCTCTGGAAACACCATATATTTT.